This TCR beta chain was recorded in a study of T cell repertoires in cytomegalovirus infection. For the study at large: As its CMV epitopes, the study selected recently identified HLA-C-restricted and well-studied HLA-B-restricted targets. Matching HLA type and CMV infection were both indicated by public TCR beta signatures.

To note about this clonotype: Antigen specificity is unknown.

Each CDR3 protein gets one entry after TCRdb re-called the reads with MiXCR. The sample consists of about 920,000 distinct CDR3 sequences, around 29% of them appearing once. Notes on the study in general: HLA-C-restricted TCR beta clonotypes specific for CMV led the ex vivo response.

The CDR3 length is 10 residues. Germline assignment: CDR1 LNHDA and CDR2 SQIVND (reference sequence). Trimming took 7 bases from V and 8 from J, leaving 8 bases between them. The V and J genes are TRBV19 and TRBJ1-2; D unclear. Sequenced material: cultured CD8+ T cells from PBMCs, taken from culture after CMV antigen stimulation. The sequence derives from a human donor in good health (CMV status not recorded). Some clones in this sample may be carry-over from other donors' samples. CDR3 in DNA: TGTGCCAGTATCGGGTCCGGCTACACCTTC. Translating it yields CASIGSGYTF. Supplemented by reference TRBV19 and TRBJ1-2, the full variable domain reads DGGITQSPKYLFRKEGQNVTLSCEQNLNHDAMYWYRQDPGQGLRLIYYSQIVNDFQKGDIAEGYSVSREKKESFPLTVTSAQKNPTAFYLCASIGSGYTFGSGTRLTVV.